The 17 T cell receptor beta chains in this list originate from one sample, sequenced in a study of T cells after yellow fever vaccination. One entry per CDR3 protein, called by TCRdb with MiXCR from the 5' RACE reads. The repertoire includes some 320,000 distinct CDR3 sequences, 3.5% to 5% of them detected once, and roughly a fifth sits in the top ten. Sequences were derived from PBMCs, sampled 15 days after the yellow fever booster vaccination. These receptors came from a man aged 18 to 30 who received the YFV17D yellow fever vaccine.

This clonotype has only a few counts. The CDR3 DNA follows: TGTGCCAGCAGTCTCCTCGGCGGTAACTATGGCTACACCTTC. Translated: CASSLLGGNYGYTF. The chain combines TRBV11-2 with TRBJ1-2; D is uncertain. CDR1 and CDR2 from the germline V gene are SGHAT and FQNNGV. V lost 6 bases and J lost 1, with 12 bases in between. The CDR3 loop spans 14 amino acids.

This clonotype was seen many times. This rearrangement joins TRBV10-1 to TRBJ2-3; 10 bases map to TRBD2. Germline V gene sequence: CDR1 WNHNN, CDR2 SYGVQD (reference sequence). This CDR3 has 14 residues. V shed 8 bases, J shed 1 base, and the junction held 3 bases outside the gene matches. CDR3 protein: CASGGLAGTDTQYF. CDR3 in DNA: TGCGCCAGCGGAGGACTAGCGGGCACAGATACGCAGTATTTT.

Ten or more counts support this clonotype. The gene calls are TRBV7-2 and TRBJ1-5; possible D gene TRBD1, 5 bases. Looked up from germline, CDR1 is SGHTA and CDR2 is FQGNSA. CDR3 length: 14 residues. V was clipped by 5 bases and J by 2 bases, with 10 bases between them. This CDR3 is CASSTGDGNQPQHF. CDR3 sequence (DNA): TGTGCCAGCAGCACCGGGGACGGCAATCAGCCCCAGCATTTT.

This clonotype came up many times. The V and J genes are TRBV7-8 and TRBJ2-2; 11 nucleotides agree with TRBD2. V was clipped by 5 bases and J by 5 bases; unmatched bases: 7. Looked up from germline, CDR1 is SGHVS and CDR2 is FQNEAQ. This CDR3 comprises 16 residues. The CDR3 sequence: CASSGSGGAETGELFF. In nucleotides, the CDR3 is TGTGCCAGCAGCGGTAGCGGGGGGGCCGAAACCGGGGAGCTGTTTTTT.

This clonotype occurred many times. This chain connects TRBV7-2 to TRBJ2-4; 8 bases match TRBD1. Germline V gene lookup returns CDR1 SGHTA and CDR2 FQGNSA. The CDR3 extends over 13 amino acids. Trimming at V came to 5 bases and at J to 5 bases, leaving 2 bases not matched to a gene. The CDR3 DNA reads TGTGCCAGCAGCACGACAGGGGAAAACATTCAGTACTTC. Translation gives CASSTTGENIQYF. Full variable domain (rest looked up from reference TRBV7-2 and TRBJ2-4): GAGVSQSPSNKVTEKGKDVELRCDPISGHTALYWYRQSLGQGLEFLIYFQGNSAPDKSGLPSDRFSAERTGGSVSTLTIQRTQQEDSAVYLCASSTTGENIQYFGAGTRLSVL.

The chain couples TRBV6-6 to TRBJ2-3, with TRBD2 identical over 7 bases. This CDR3 contains 16 residues. Germline CDR1 MNHNY, CDR2 SVGAGI (reference sequence). V shed 6 bases and J 0 bases; nucleotides not matched to a gene: 9. For the CDR3, the DNA is TGTGCCAGCAGGGGGGGGATCGGGGGGAGCACAGATACGCAGTATTTT. It yields the protein CASRGGIGGSTDTQYF.

The chain employs TRBV5-1 and TRBJ1-2; D not certain. From germline, CDR1 is SGHRS and CDR2 YFSETQ. The CDR3 extends over 14 amino acids. V was cut by 2 bases and J by 2 bases, with 10 bases left in between. The CDR3 nucleotides are TGCGCCAGCAGCTTTTTGGACGGGAACTATGGCTACACCTTC. It encodes CASSFLDGNYGYTF. Based on the CDR3 plus reference TRBV5-1 and TRBJ1-2, the full variable domain is KAGVTQTPRYLIKTRGQQVTLSCSPISGHRSVSWYQQTPGQGLQFLFEYFSETQRNKGNFPGRFSGRQFSNSRSEMNVSTLELGDSALYLCASSFLDGNYGYTFGSGTRLTVV.

This clonotype showed up many times. The chain couples TRBV7-9 to TRBJ2-5; TRBD1 or TRBD2 may be the D gene (5 bases each). V was pared by 4 bases and J by 1 base, with 7 bases between. The CDR3 covers 13 residues. Germline loops: CDR1 SEHNR, CDR2 FQNEAQ (reference sequence). The CDR3 region has the DNA TGTGCCAGCAGCTCCGGGACCCAAGAGACCCAGTACTTC. This translates into CASSSGTQETQYF.

This clonotype was detected many times. The chain employs TRBV4-1 and TRBJ2-7, with D perhaps TRBD1 or TRBD2 (5 bases each). Per germline, CDR1 MGHRA and CDR2 YSYEKL. There are 14 residues in the CDR3. The germline V and J ends were trimmed by 5 bases and 3 bases, with 14 bases remaining between them. DNA of the CDR3: TGCGCCAGCAGCTACCCGGGACGGAACTACGAGCAGTACTTC. Translating it yields CASSYPGRNYEQYF.

This clonotype appeared many times. The chain combines TRBV5-6 with TRBJ2-3, with D perhaps matching TRBD2 (6 bases). From germline, CDR1 is SGHDT and CDR2 YYEEEE. Trimming pared 0 bases from V and 1 base from J, leaving 12 bases between. This CDR3 has 16 amino acids. The CDR3 loop reads CASSLARGGGTDTQYF. The CDR3 DNA reads TGTGCCAGCAGCTTGGCGAGGGGAGGCGGCACAGATACGCAGTATTTT.

This clonotype came up many times. The chain uses TRBV12-3 or TRBV12-4 and TRBJ1-1, with D possibly TRBD1 on 5 matching bases. CDR3 size: 12 residues. Trimming shortened V by 6 bases and J by 6 bases, and 11 bases separated the two germline ends. The CDR3 nucleotides are TGTGCCAGCAGCCCTCAGGGCTCTGAAGCTTTCTTT. Amino acid sequence: CASSPQGSEAFF.

This clonotype was detected a few times. V usage is TRBV14 and J usage is TRBJ2-5, with D uncertain. The V end lost 5 bases, the J end lost 2 bases, and 15 bases lay between the germline ends. The CDR3 loop spans 15 amino acids. From germline, CDR1 is SGHDN and CDR2 FVKESK. CDR3 amino acids: CASSIEHHYQETQYF. In DNA form, the CDR3 reads TGTGCCAGCAGCATAGAGCACCATTATCAAGAGACCCAGTACTTC.

In this sample, this clonotype turned up many times. The chain combines TRBV6-5 with TRBJ1-6; maybe TRBD1 (6 bases). V lost 5 bases to trimming and J lost 9 bases, with 11 bases between them. This CDR3 comprises 13 residues. Germline V gene sequence: CDR1 MNHEY, CDR2 SVGAGI. CDR3 residues: CASSPRGGSPLHF. Here the CDR3 DNA reads TGTGCCAGCAGTCCCAGGGGAGGTTCACCCCTCCACTTT.

This clonotype was recorded many times. The V and J genes are TRBV6-5 and TRBJ1-4; TRBD1 matches 7 bases. V trimming: 8 bases; J trimming: 5 bases; junction bases outside the gene matches: 8. Germline CDR1 and CDR2: MNHEY and SVGAGI. This CDR3 contains 14 residues. The CDR3 spells CASGQGGQNEKLFF. The DNA of the CDR3 is TGTGCCAGCGGCCAGGGGGGTCAAAATGAAAAACTGTTTTTT.

This clonotype was observed many times. The genes are TRBV20-1 and TRBJ2-7; D gene ambiguous. The germline CDR1 and CDR2 sequences are DFQATT and SNEGSKA (reference sequence). V dropped 3 bases and J dropped 3 bases, with 15 bases sitting between them. This CDR3 has 14 residues. CDR3 sequence: CSASPPSVSYEQYF. Written as DNA, the CDR3 is TGCAGTGCTAGTCCGCCGTCAGTGAGCTACGAGCAGTACTTC.

This clonotype appeared a few times. The conserved final phenylalanine or tryptophan is absent from the CDR3, which likely points to a read error. The limits of the CDR3 on the DNA are not certain, so only TCRdb's listed CDR3 is given. V usage is TRBV30 and J usage is TRBJ2-1; TRBD2, as called in the table, went unchecked against the DNA. The CDR3 contains 15 residues when both ends are counted. The germline V gene has CDR1 GTSNPN and CDR2 SVGIG (reference sequence). CDR3 loop: CAWSVQRGGLAPVSI.

The chain joins TRBV7-2 to TRBJ1-1; possibly TRBD1 for D (5 bases). The CDR3 covers 13 residues. Per germline, CDR1 SGHTA and CDR2 FQGNSA. V lost 0 bases to trimming and J lost 3 bases, with 5 bases between them. CDR3 DNA sequence: TGTGCCAGCAGCTTAGCGACAGACACTGAAGCTTTCTTT. Translating it yields CASSLATDTEAFF.